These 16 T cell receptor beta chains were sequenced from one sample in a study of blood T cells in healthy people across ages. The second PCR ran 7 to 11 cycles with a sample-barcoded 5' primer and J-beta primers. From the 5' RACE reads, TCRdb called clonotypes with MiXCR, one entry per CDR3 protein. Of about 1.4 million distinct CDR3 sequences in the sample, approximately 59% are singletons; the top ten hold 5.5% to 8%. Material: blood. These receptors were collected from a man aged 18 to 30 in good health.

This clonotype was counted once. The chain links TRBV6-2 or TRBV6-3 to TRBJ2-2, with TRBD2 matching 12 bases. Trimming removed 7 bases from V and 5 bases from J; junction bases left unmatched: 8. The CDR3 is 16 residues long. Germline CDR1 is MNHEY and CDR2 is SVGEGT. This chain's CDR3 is CASNPLAGGGTGELFF. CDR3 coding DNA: TGTGCCAGCAATCCACTAGCGGGAGGAGGGACCGGGGAGCTGTTTTTT.

The CDR3 region has the DNA TGTGCCAGCAGCTCTCTTGACAGGGGGCAAGAGCAGTACTTC. This gives the protein CASSSLDRGQEQYF. This rearrangement joins TRBV7-2 to TRBJ2-5; 10 bases align to TRBD1. Germline trimming cut 4 bases from V and 11 bases from J; bases unmatched to any gene: 10. Germline lookup yields CDR1 SGHTA and CDR2 FQGNSA. This CDR3 comprises 14 residues.

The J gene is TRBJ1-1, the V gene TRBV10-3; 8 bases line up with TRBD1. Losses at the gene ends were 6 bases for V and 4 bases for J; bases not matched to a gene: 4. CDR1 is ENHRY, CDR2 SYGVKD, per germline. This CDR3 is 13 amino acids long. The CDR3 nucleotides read TGTGCCATCAGGGACAGGGTGAGCACTGAAGCTTTCTTT. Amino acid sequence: CAIRDRVSTEAFF.

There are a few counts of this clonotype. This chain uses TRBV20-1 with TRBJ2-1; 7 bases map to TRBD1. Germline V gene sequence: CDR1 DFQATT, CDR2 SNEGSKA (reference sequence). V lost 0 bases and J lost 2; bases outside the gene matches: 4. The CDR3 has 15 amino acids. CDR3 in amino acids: CSARDRTGPYNEQFF. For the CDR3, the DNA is TGCAGTGCTAGAGATCGGACAGGTCCCTACAATGAGCAGTTCTTC.

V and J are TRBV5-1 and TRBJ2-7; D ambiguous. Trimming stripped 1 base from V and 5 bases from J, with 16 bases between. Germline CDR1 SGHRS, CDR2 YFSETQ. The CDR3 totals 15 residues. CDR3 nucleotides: TGCGCCAGCAGCTTGATCGGGCAATCCCGAAACGAGCAGTACTTC. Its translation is CASSLIGQSRNEQYF.

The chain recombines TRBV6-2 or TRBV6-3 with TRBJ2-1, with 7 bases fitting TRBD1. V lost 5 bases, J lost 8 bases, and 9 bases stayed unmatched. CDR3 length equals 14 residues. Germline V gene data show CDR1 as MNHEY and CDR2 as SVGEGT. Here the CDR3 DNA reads TGTGCCAGCAGTGACAGGGTAAATAGGGATGAGCAGTTCTTC. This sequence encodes CASSDRVNRDEQFF.

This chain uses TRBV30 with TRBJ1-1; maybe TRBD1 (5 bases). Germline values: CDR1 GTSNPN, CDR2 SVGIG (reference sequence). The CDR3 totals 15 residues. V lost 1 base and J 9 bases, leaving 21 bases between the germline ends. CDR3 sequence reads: CAWSAHRATGRQAFF. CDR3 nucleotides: TGTGCCTGGAGTGCACACCGGGCAACAGGACGCCAAGCTTTCTTT.

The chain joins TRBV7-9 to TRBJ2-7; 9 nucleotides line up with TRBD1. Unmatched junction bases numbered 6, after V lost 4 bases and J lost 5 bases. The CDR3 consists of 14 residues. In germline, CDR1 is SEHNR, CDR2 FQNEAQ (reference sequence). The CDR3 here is CASSSGTGSHEQYF. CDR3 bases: TGTGCCAGCAGCTCCGGGACAGGGTCCCACGAGCAGTACTTC. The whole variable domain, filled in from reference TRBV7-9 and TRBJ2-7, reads DTGVSQNPRHKITKRGQNVTFRCDPISEHNRLYWYRQTLGQGPEFLTYFQNEAQLEKSRLLSDRFSAERPKGSFSTLEIQRTEQGDSAMYLCASSSGTGSHEQYFGPGTRLTVT.

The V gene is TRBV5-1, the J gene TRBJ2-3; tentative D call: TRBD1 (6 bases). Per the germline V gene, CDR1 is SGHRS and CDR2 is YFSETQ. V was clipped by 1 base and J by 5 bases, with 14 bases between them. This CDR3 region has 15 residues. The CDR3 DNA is TGCGCCAGCAGCTTGCTTGGGGGCCGAGGAGATACGCAGTATTTT. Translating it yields CASSLLGGRGDTQYF.

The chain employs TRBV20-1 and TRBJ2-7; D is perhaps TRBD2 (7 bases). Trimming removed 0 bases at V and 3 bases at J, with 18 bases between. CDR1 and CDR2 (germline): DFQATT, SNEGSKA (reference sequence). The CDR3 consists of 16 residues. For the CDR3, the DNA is TGCAGTGCTAGAGACTCCCGAGGGGGAGGGGGCTACGAGCAGTACTTC. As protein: CSARDSRGGGGYEQYF.

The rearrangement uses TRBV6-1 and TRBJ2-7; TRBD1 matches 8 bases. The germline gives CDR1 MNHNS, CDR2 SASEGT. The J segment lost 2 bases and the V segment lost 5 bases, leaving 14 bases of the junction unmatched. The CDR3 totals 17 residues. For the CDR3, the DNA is TGTGCCAGCAGTCGGCGGTGGGACAGGAGCTATGCCTACGAGCAGTACTTC. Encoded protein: CASSRRWDRSYAYEQYF.

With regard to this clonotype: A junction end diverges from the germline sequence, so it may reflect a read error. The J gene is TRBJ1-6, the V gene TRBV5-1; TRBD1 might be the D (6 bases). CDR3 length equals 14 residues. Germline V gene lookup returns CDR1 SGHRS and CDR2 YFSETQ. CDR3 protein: CASSGRGRNSPLHF. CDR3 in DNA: TGTGCCAGCAGCGGCAGGGGTCGGAATTCACCCCTCCACTTT.

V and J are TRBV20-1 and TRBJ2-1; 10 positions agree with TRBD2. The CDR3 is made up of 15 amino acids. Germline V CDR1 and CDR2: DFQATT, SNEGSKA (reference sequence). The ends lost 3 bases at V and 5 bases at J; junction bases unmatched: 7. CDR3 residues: CSASSGTSANNEQFF. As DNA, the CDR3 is TGCAGTGCTAGTTCCGGGACTAGCGCCAACAATGAGCAGTTCTTC.

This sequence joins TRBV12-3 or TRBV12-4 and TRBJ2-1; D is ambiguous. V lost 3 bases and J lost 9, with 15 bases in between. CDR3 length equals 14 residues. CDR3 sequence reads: CASSFPIDGGEQFF. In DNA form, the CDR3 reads TGTGCCAGCAGTTTCCCCATCGATGGCGGTGAGCAGTTCTTC.

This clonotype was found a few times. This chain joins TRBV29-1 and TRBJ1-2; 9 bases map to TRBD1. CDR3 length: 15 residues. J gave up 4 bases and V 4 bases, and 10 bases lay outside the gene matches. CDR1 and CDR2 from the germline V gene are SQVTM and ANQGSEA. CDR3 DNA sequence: TGCAGCGTTGTCCCGGGGACAGGGTTGGTCTATGGCTACACCTTC. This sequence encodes CSVVPGTGLVYGYTF.

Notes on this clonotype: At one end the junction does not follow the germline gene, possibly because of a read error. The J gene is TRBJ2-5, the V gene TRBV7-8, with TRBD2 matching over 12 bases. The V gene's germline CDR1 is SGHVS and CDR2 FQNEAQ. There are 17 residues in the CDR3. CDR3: CVSTLRTSGIGQETQYF. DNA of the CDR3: TGTGTCAGCACCCTTCGGACTAGCGGGATAGGGCAGGAGACCCAGTACTTC. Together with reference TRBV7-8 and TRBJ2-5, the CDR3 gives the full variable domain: GAGVSQSPRYKVAKRGQDVALRCDPISGHVSLFWYQQALGQGPEFLTYFQNEAQLDKSGLPSDRFFAERPEGSVSTLKIQRTQQEDSAVYLCVSTLRTSGIGQETQYFGPGTRLLVL.